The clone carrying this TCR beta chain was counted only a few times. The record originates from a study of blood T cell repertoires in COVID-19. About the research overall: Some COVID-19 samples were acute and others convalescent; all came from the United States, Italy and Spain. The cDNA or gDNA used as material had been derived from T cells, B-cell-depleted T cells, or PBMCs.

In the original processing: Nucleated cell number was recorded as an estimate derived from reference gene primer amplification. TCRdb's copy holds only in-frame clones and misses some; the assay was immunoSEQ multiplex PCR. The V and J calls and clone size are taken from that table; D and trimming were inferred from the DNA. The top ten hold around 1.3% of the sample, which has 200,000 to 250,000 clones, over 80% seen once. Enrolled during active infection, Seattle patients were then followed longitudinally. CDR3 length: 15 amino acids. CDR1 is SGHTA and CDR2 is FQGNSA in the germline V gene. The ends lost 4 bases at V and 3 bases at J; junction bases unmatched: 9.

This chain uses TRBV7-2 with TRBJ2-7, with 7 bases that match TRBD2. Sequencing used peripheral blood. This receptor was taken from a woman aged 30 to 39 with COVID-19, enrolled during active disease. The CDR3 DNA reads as TGTGCCAGCAGCTCGGGAATCGGGGAGGGCTACGAGCAGTACTTC. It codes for CASSSGIGEGYEQYF.